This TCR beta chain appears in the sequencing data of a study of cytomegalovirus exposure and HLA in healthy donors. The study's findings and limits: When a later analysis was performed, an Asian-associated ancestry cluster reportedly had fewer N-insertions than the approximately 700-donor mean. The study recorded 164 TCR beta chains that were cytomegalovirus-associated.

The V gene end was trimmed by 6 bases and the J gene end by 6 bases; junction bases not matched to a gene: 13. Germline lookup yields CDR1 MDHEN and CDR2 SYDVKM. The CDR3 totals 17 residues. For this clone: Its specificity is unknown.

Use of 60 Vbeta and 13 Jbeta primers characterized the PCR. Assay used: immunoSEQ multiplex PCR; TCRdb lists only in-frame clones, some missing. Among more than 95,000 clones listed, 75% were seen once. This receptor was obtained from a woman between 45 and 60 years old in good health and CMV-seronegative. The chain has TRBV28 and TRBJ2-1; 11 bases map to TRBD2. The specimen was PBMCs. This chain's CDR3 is CASSTLTPGTSGNEQFF. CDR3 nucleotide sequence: TGTGCCAGCAGCACTTTAACCCCCGGGACTAGCGGCAATGAGCAGTTCTTC.